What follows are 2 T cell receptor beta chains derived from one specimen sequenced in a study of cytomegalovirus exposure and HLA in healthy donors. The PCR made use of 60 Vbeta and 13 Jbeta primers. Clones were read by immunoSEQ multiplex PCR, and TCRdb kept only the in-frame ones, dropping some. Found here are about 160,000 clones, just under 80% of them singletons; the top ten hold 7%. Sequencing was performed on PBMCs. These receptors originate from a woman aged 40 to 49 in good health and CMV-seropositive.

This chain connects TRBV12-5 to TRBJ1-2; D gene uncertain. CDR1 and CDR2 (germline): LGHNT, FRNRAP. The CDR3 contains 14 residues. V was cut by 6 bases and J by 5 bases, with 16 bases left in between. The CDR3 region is CASGPGEVGYGYTF. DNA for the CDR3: TGTGCTAGTGGCCCCGGGGAGGTCGGGTATGGCTACACCTTC.

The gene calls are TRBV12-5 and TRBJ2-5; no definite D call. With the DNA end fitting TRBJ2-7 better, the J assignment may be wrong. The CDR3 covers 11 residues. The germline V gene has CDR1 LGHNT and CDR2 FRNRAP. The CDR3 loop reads CASGLVYEQYF. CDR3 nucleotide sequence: TGTGCTAGTGGTTTGGTGTACGAGCAGTACTTC.